The sample holds one count of the clone carrying this T cell receptor (beta chain). Its antigen remains unknown. Described time point: naive CD8 control sorted from an acute-time-point sample. This entry belongs to a study of CD8 T cells in acute hepatitis C reinfection. Findings of the study overall: TRBV04 and TRBV06 were preferentially used in all groups, not explained by naive pool overrepresentation. About a dozen public clonotypes were found regardless of outcome. No group differed significantly in the high NS3-1073 repertoire diversity. CDR3 sequences shared with other epitopes were rare.

Sequencing used immunoSEQ multiplex PCR; TCRdb keeps in-frame clones, though not all of them. The sample yields tens of thousands of clones, roughly 88% seen once. The CDR3 is made up of 17 amino acids. The germline V gene has CDR1 SGHTS and CDR2 YDEGEE. Trimming removed 1 base from V and 6 bases from J, with 21 bases in between. The chain recombines TRBV5-8 with TRBJ2-3; no definite D call. The sample consisted of naive CD8+ T cells from PBMCs. This TCR was recovered from a young woman who spontaneously cleared hepatitis C infection. The CDR3 DNA reads TGTGCCAGCAGCTTGAACGAAGACCTGACGGATTGGGATACGCAGTATTTT. This gives the protein CASSLNEDLTDWDTQYF.